The 12 T cell receptor beta chains below come from one sample, sequenced in a study of regulatory T cells in long-lasting Graves disease. The time point here: newly diagnosed GD, antithyroid drugs for less than 3 months. PBMCs were the source of the RNA used for TCR sequencing. With iRepertoire HTBI primers and Arm-PCR of CDR3 regions, TCR beta libraries were built. From the multiplex PCR reads, TCRdb called clonotypes with MiXCR, one entry per CDR3 protein. In the table there are over 450,000 distinct CDR3 sequences, 12% of which are singletons. This sample was shared with a second study, whose subject was T cells in Graves' hyperthyroidism and ophthalmopathy.

The sample consisted of peripheral blood mononuclear cells (PBMCs), taken at new diagnosis, from a patient treated with antithyroid drugs. These TCRs come from a woman aged 25 to 39 with Graves disease.

This clonotype came up a few times. V and J are TRBV25-1 and TRBJ2-5, with D perhaps matching TRBD2 (5 bases). V gave up 2 bases and J gave up 0 bases, with 16 bases separating them. Germline loops: CDR1 MGHDK, CDR2 SYGVNS. CDR3 length equals 17 residues. The CDR3 DNA reads as TGTGCCAGCAGTGAAAAGGGCTTGGGAGCGTACCAAGAGACCCAGTACTTC. Its protein is CASSEKGLGAYQETQYF.

This clonotype was observed many times. The chain carries TRBV20-1 and TRBJ1-1, with D unclear. V shed 5 bases and J shed 0 bases, with 10 bases lying between them. Looked up from germline, CDR1 is DFQATT and CDR2 is SNEGSKA (reference sequence). CDR3 length: 13 amino acids. CDR3 amino acids: CSADPRLNTEAFF. DNA for the CDR3: TGCAGTGCTGACCCGCGACTGAACACTGAAGCTTTCTTT.

The chain is built from TRBV28 and TRBJ2-7; D assignment may be TRBD1 or TRBD2 (7 bases each). Germline V gene sequence: CDR1 MDHEN, CDR2 SYDVKM. The CDR3 covers 15 residues. V was trimmed by 7 bases and J by 0 bases, leaving 16 bases between them. CDR3 region: CASTSGGGPSYEQYF. CDR3 nucleotides: TGTGCCAGCACCTCAGGGGGGGGTCCCTCCTACGAGCAGTACTTC.

This clonotype has at least ten counts. This chain connects TRBV7-9 to TRBJ2-5; 7 positions agree with TRBD2. Germline V gene data show CDR1 as SEHNR and CDR2 as FQNEAQ (reference sequence). With V trimmed by 5 bases and J by 5 bases, 14 bases remained unmatched. The CDR3 sequence is 16 residues long. The CDR3 DNA reads as TGTGCCAGCAGCCCACCGCGGGGGAAATGGAGGGAGACCCAGTACTTC. Translated, it gives CASSPPRGKWRETQYF.

This clonotype was observed at least ten times. The rearrangement uses TRBV7-9 and TRBJ1-1; D is perhaps TRBD1 (5 bases). The germline V gene has CDR1 SEHNR and CDR2 FQNEAQ (reference sequence). V dropped 0 bases and J dropped 1 base, with 9 bases sitting between them. This CDR3 is built from 15 residues. CDR3 coding DNA: TGTGCCAGCAGCTTAGCCACGGGGCAGAACACTGAAGCTTTCTTT. Protein sequence: CASSLATGQNTEAFF.

The table lists this clonotype with many counts. The chain carries TRBV6-1 and TRBJ2-7, with 8 bases identical to TRBD1. With 6 bases clipped from V and 2 bases from J, the junction kept 18 bases outside the gene matches. The CDR3 sequence is 18 residues long. Germline V CDR1 and CDR2: MNHNS, SASEGT. Here the CDR3 DNA reads TGTGCCAGCAGATCCCATATCGCCGGACAGGGTGGCGCCTACGAGCAGTACTTC. It codes for CASRSHIAGQGGAYEQYF.

The J gene is TRBJ1-5, the V gene TRBV7-9, with D unclear. V lost 3 bases and J 9 bases, leaving 12 bases between the germline ends. The CDR3 has 13 residues. Germline lookup yields CDR1 SEHNR and CDR2 FQNEAQ (reference sequence). The CDR3 bases are TGTGCCAGCAGCTTGACCGGGAGTGGGCCCCAGCATTTT. Translation gives CASSLTGSGPQHF.

This clonotype occurred many times. V and J are TRBV30 and TRBJ2-2; no clear D gene. The CDR3 is 14 amino acids. Looked up from germline, CDR1 is GTSNPN and CDR2 is SVGIG (reference sequence). V lost 0 bases and J lost 4, with 9 bases in between. The chain's CDR3 is CAWSVNFGTGELFF. The DNA for the CDR3 is TGTGCCTGGAGTGTAAATTTTGGCACCGGGGAGCTGTTTTTT.

This clonotype was recorded a few times. The chain links TRBV6-9 to TRBJ2-3; 9 positions agree with TRBD2. CDR3 length: 15 residues. Trimming at V came to 3 bases and at J to 4 bases, leaving 5 bases not matched to a gene. The germline V gene has CDR1 MNHGY and CDR2 SVAAGI. In nucleotides, the CDR3 is TGTGCCAGCAGTTACGATAGCGGGAGTGCAGATACGCAGTATTTT. Amino acids: CASSYDSGSADTQYF.

This clonotype was seen at least ten times. The J gene is TRBJ1-1, the V gene TRBV20-1, with a weak D call TRBD1 (6 bases). CDR1 is DFQATT, CDR2 SNEGSKA, per germline (reference sequence). V was trimmed by 3 bases and J by 4 bases, leaving 15 bases between them. The CDR3 extends over 14 amino acids. CDR3 bases: TGCAGTGCTAGCAACCCCCTGGGGGCCACTGAAGCTTTCTTT. It codes for CSASNPLGATEAFF.

This clonotype has ten or more counts. J is TRBJ2-7 and V is TRBV5-4, with a possible D match to TRBD1 (6 bases). The CDR3 extends over 16 amino acids. Germline V CDR1 and CDR2: SGHNT, YYREEE (reference sequence). Trimming took off 0 bases at V and 7 bases at J, with 20 bases between the two ends. The chain's CDR3 is CASSLAPEPSQGEQYF. In DNA form, the CDR3 reads TGTGCCAGCAGCTTGGCCCCTGAACCGTCTCAGGGGGAGCAGTACTTC.

This clonotype was detected many times. The chain recombines TRBV2 with TRBJ1-5; the D is unclear. Germline assignment: CDR1 SNHLY and CDR2 FYNNEI. Trimming took 4 bases from V and 2 from J, leaving 6 bases between them. CDR3 size: 13 residues. CDR3 protein: CASSVRGNQPQHF. The CDR3, as DNA: TGTGCCAGCAGTGTTAGGGGCAATCAGCCCCAGCATTTT.